Listed below are T cell receptor beta chains from one sample, sequenced in a study of blood T cell repertoires in COVID-19. Assay used: immunoSEQ multiplex PCR; TCRdb lists only in-frame clones, some missing. The sample lists roughly 150,000 clones; 84% were seen once. The sample taken for sequencing was peripheral blood. These receptors all stem from a woman between 45 and 60 years old with acute or convalescent COVID-19. Both conserved end residues are part of each CDR3. The D gene is left open where the match is weak. Size is stated for part of the rows, as once, few or many counts, or as a class when the clone is expanded.

TRBJ1-2	TRBV27	.	.	TGTGCCAGCAGTTTAGGAGGCGGGGCTCTCCGGGGCTACACCTTC	CASSLGGGALRGYTF
TRBJ1-4	TRBV5-1	TRBD1	.	TGCGCCAGCAGCTTCGCGACAGGGGGCGTTGAAAAACTGTTTTTT	CASSFATGGVEKLFF
TRBJ2-7	TRBV2	TRBD2	.	TGTGCCAGCCAGCGGGGCACCTACGAGCAGTACTTC	CASQRGTYEQYF
TRBJ2-3	TRBV19	TRBD2	.	TGTGCCAGTAGTACTAGCGGGAAGGTAGGAGATACGCAGTATTTT	CASSTSGKVGDTQYF
TRBJ2-3	TRBV5-1	.	.	TGCGCCAGCAGAAATCGGGGGGCAACAGATACGCAGTATTTT	CASRNRGATDTQYF
TRBJ1-2	TRBV3-1/TRBV3-2	TRBD1	.	TGTGCCAGCAGCCAAACAGGGGATCCTTGGGGCTACACCTTC	CASSQTGDPWGYTF
TRBJ1-2	TRBV12-3/TRBV12-4	.	.	TGTGCCAGCAGTTCGCGCTATGGCTACACCTTC	CASSSRYGYTF
TRBJ1-5	TRBV28	.	.	TGTGCCAGCAGTTTCTTGGGGGCGACTCAGCCCCAGCATTTT	CASSFLGATQPQHF
TRBJ1-5	TRBV18	TRBD1	.	TGTGCCAGCTCTCAAGGGGGCGCGGGTCAGCCCCAGCATTTT	CASSQGGAGQPQHF
TRBJ2-5	TRBV9	.	.	TGTGCCAGCAGCGTAGGGGAGGCCGCAAATGAGGCCCAGTACTTC	CASSVGEAANEAQYF
TRBJ1-6	TRBV6-5	TRBD1	.	TGTGCCAGCAGAGGGACAGCGAATTCACCCCTCCACTTT	CASRGTANSPLHF
TRBJ1-6	TRBV3-1/TRBV3-2	TRBD1	.	TGTGCCAGCGCGGGACAGGGAACGTTTTCACCCCTCCACTTT	CASAGQGTFSPLHF
TRBJ2-5	TRBV7-7	TRBD1	.	TGTGCCAGCAGCTCAGGGGGGACAGGGAAAGAGACCCAGTACTTC	CASSSGGTGKETQYF
TRBJ1-6	TRBV6-5	TRBD1	few	TGTGCCAGCACCAACGCAGGGGGTAATTCACCCCTCCACTTT	CASTNAGGNSPLHF
TRBJ2-1	TRBV5-1	TRBD2	.	TGCGCCAGCAGCATGGCGCCTAGCGGGGGGGCCTACAATGAGCAGTTCTTC	CASSMAPSGGAYNEQFF
TRBJ2-1	TRBV7-2	TRBD2	once	TGTGCCAGCAGCTTGGGGGCCCCCGGGACTAGAGCCTACAATGAGCAGTTCTTC	CASSLGAPGTRAYNEQFF
TRBJ2-1	TRBV19	.	.	TGTGCCAGTAGATTCCGGGAAAGCAAGTTCTTC	CASRFRESKFF
TRBJ2-7	TRBV6-1	.	.	TGTGCCAGCAGTGAGTGGGGGACAACCCCGGCGTACGAGCAGTACTTC	CASSEWGTTPAYEQYF
TRBJ1-3	TRBV4-2	.	few	TGTGCCAGCAGCCCACGGACTGCTTCCTCTGGAAACACCATATATTTT	CASSPRTASSGNTIYF
TRBJ2-3	TRBV11-2	TRBD1	.	TGTGCCAGCAGCTTAGATTTGGCGGGACAGGGGTCAGATACGCAGTATTTT	CASSLDLAGQGSDTQYF
TRBJ1-5	TRBV7-2	.	.	TGTGCCAGCACCCCCTCGGGGGGTTACCAGCCCCAGCATTTT	CASTPSGGYQPQHF
TRBJ2-3	TRBV27	TRBD1	.	TGTGCCAGCGCGTACCGACAGGGGGGAGATACGCAGTATTTT	CASAYRQGGDTQYF
TRBJ2-1	TRBV10-3	TRBD2	once	TGTGCCATCAAAATTAGCGGGAGTGTTTACAATGAGCAGTTCTTC	CAIKISGSVYNEQFF
TRBJ2-7	TRBV2	TRBD2	.	TGTGCCAGCAGTAAAAACTTAGCGGGGGGGCCCTACGAGCAGTACTTC	CASSKNLAGGPYEQYF
TRBJ2-1	TRBV20-1	.	.	TGCAGTGCTAGTATCCCGGGATCCCCCAATGAGCAGTTCTTC	CSASIPGSPNEQFF
TRBJ2-3	TRBV7-3	.	.	TGTGCCAGCAGCTTAGCGGGTCAGACAGATACGCAGTATTTT	CASSLAGQTDTQYF
TRBJ1-2	TRBV7-2	TRBD1	.	TGTGCCAGCAGCTTAGCGGGGACAGGGGTGGGAGGCTACACCTTC	CASSLAGTGVGGYTF
TRBJ1-2	TRBV6-5	TRBD1	few	TGTGCCAGCAGCCGACAGGGGGCGACCGCTGGCTACACCTTC	CASSRQGATAGYTF
TRBJ1-1	TRBV4-2	.	.	TGTGCCAGCAGCCAAGATTTTCCCGAGGGCCGGAGTATTGAAGCTTTCTTT	CASSQDFPEGRSIEAFF
TRBJ2-7	TRBV13	.	once	TGTGCCAGCAGACAAACGACGGGGGAGCAGTACTTC	CASRQTTGEQYF
TRBJ2-3	TRBV6-2/TRBV6-3	.	.	TGTGCCAGCAGTTACGGAGGGATTCGCACAGATACGCAGTATTTT	CASSYGGIRTDTQYF
TRBJ1-5	TRBV18	.	.	TGTGCCAGCTCATCTACAGATAGCAATCAGCCCCAGCATTTT	CASSSTDSNQPQHF
TRBJ1-2	TRBV4-3	TRBD1	.	TGCGCCAGCAGCCTAGCCAGGGGGCTTAACTATGGCTACACCTTC	CASSLARGLNYGYTF
TRBJ1-2	TRBV6-5	.	.	TGTGCCAGCAGTTACGGGCAGGTTCACTATGGCTACACCTTC	CASSYGQVHYGYTF
TRBJ2-7	TRBV25-1	TRBD1	.	TGTGCCAGCGCATGGGACAGGGGAACCGAGCAGTACTTC	CASAWDRGTEQYF
TRBJ1-3	TRBV7-9	TRBD1	.	TGTGCCAGCAGCTTACAGGGGGGCCCCTCTGGAAACACCATATATTTT	CASSLQGGPSGNTIYF
TRBJ1-1	TRBV20-1	.	.	TGCAGTGCTATCGTTCAGGTTGAAGCTTTCTTT	CSAIVQVEAFF
TRBJ1-2	TRBV5-1	.	.	TGCGCCAGCAGCCCGTTCGGACAGAATGGCTACACCTTC	CASSPFGQNGYTF
TRBJ1-5	TRBV7-2	.	.	TGTGCCAGCCAAACAGGGTATAGCAATCAGCCCCAGCATTTT	CASQTGYSNQPQHF
TRBJ2-7	TRBV6-5	TRBD1	.	TGTGCCACCGACAGGGAACGGGCAGCCTACGAGCAGTACTTC	CATDRERAAYEQYF
TRBJ1-5	TRBV2	TRBD1	.	TGTGCCAGCAGGGGGACAGGGGCGGCTCAGCCCCAGCATTTT	CASRGTGAAQPQHF
TRBJ2-2	TRBV5-1	.	.	TGCGCCAGCAGCTTGGGCAGGGGCCGTGACACCGGGGAGCTGTTTTTT	CASSLGRGRDTGELFF
TRBJ1-5	TRBV19	TRBD1	.	TGTGCCAGCAACCCCGGGACAGGGAGTCAGCCCCAGCATTTT	CASNPGTGSQPQHF
TRBJ1-1	TRBV7-9	.	.	TGTGCCAGCAGCTTAGTGTTCTCGAACACTGAAGCTTTCTTT	CASSLVFSNTEAFF
TRBJ2-7	TRBV19	.	.	TGTGCCAGTAGTATCCAGGGTTTTTACGAGCAGTACTTC	CASSIQGFYEQYF
TRBJ1-5	TRBV3-1/TRBV3-2	.	.	TGTGCCAGCAGCCAGGGCGGGAACCAGCCCCAGCATTTT	CASSQGGNQPQHF
TRBJ1-2	TRBV20-1	.	.	TGCAGTGCTGGTGGCAGGCCTGAGTATGGCTACACCTTC	CSAGGRPEYGYTF
TRBJ2-1	TRBV27	TRBD1	once	TGTGCCAGCAGCAGCGACAGGGGAAACTACAATGAGCAGTTCTTC	CASSSDRGNYNEQFF
TRBJ2-1	TRBV20-1	TRBD2	.	TGCAGTGCTAGTACTTCCGAGCGGGGGGGCGTTGAGCAGTTCTTC	CSASTSERGGVEQFF
TRBJ2-2	TRBV7-8	.	.	TGTGCCAGCCAAATTGTACAAAACACCGGGGAGCTGTTTTTT	CASQIVQNTGELFF
TRBJ1-2	TRBV9	.	.	TGTGCCAGCGAAAGTACCCACAGGGACCCCAACTATGGCTACACCTTC	CASESTHRDPNYGYTF
TRBJ2-1	TRBV14	TRBD2	.	TGTGCCAGCAGCCAAGACCCCAGCGGGAGGAATGAGCAGTTCTTC	CASSQDPSGRNEQFF
TRBJ2-1	TRBV29-1	TRBD1	.	TGCACAGGGGGCGCGGGCAATAATGAGCAGTTCTTC	CTGGAGNNEQFF
TRBJ2-2	TRBV3-1/TRBV3-2	.	.	TGTGCCAGCAGCTTCCCAGCCGGGGAGCTGTTTTTT	CASSFPAGELFF
TRBJ2-3	TRBV4-2	.	.	TGTGCCAGCAGCCAAGATCTTGTGGGGGGAGGCACAGATACGCAGTATTTT	CASSQDLVGGGTDTQYF